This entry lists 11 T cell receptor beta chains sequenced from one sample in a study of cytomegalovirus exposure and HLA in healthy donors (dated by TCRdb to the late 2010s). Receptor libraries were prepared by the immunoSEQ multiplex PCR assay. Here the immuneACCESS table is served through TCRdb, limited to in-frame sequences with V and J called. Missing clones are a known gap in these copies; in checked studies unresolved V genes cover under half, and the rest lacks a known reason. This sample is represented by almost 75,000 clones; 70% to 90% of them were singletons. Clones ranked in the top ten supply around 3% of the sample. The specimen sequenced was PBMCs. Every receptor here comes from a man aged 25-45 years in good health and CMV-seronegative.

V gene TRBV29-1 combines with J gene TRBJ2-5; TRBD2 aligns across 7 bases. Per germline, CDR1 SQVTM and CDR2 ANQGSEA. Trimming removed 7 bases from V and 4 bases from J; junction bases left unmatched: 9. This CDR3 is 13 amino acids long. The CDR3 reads CSAPRGRGETQYF. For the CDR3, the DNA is TGCAGCGCGCCCCGCGGGAGAGGAGAGACCCAGTACTTC.

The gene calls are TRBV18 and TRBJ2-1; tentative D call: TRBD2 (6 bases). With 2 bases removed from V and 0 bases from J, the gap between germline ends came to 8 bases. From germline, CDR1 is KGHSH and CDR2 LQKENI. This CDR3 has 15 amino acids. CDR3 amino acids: CASSPIGSSYNEQFF. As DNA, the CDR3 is TGTGCCAGCTCACCAATCGGGAGCTCCTACAATGAGCAGTTCTTC.

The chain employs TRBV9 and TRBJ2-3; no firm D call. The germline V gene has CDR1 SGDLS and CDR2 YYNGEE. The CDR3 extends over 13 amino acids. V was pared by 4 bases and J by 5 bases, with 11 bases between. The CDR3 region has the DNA TGTGCCAGCAGCCCCAGATACCAAGATACGCAGTATTTT. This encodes CASSPRYQDTQYF. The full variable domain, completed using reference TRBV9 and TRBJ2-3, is DSGVTQTPKHLITATGQRVTLRCSPRSGDLSVYWYQQSLDQGLQFLIQYYNGEERAKGNILERFSAQQFPDLHSELNLSSLELGDSALYFCASSPRYQDTQYFGPGTRLTVL.

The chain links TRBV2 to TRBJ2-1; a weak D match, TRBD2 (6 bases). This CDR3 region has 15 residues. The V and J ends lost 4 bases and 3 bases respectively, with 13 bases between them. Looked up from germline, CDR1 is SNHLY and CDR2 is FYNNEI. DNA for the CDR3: TGTGCCAGCAGTGCCCCCCGGACTAACTACAATGAGCAGTTCTTC. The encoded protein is CASSAPRTNYNEQFF.

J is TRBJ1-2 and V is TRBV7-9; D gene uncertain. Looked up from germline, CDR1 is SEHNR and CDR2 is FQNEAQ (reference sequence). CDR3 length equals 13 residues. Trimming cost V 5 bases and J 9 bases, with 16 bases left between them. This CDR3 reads CASSPVTELSYTF. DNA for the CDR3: TGTGCCAGCAGCCCGGTTACAGAACTGAGCTACACCTTC.

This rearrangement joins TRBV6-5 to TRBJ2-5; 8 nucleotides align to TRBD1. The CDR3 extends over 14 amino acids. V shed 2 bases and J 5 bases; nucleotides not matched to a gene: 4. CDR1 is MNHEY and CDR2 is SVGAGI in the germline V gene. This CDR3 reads CASSYADRVETQYF. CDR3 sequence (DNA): TGTGCCAGCAGTTACGCGGACAGGGTGGAGACCCAGTACTTC.

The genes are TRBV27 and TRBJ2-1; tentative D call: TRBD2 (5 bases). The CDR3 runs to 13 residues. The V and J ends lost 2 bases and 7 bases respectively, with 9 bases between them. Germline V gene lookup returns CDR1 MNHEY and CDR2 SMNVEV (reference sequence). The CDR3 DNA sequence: TGTGCCAGCAGTTTAAACCCGGGGAATGAGCAGTTCTTC. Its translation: CASSLNPGNEQFF.

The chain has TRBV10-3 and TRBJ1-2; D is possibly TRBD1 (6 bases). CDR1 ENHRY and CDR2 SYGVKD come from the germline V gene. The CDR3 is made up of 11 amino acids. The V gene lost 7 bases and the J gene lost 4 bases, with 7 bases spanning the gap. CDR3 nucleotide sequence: TGTGCCATCAAGGGGGTCTATGGCTACACCTTC. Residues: CAIKGVYGYTF.

This CDR3 reads CASRKYWTGSFNYGYTF. The DNA of the CDR3 is TGTGCCAGCAGGAAATATTGGACAGGATCGTTTAACTATGGCTACACCTTC. This chain uses TRBV7-8 with TRBJ1-2, with 7 nucleotides matching TRBD1. This CDR3 is 17 amino acids long. V was clipped by 6 bases and J by 1 base; unmatched bases: 14. Germline lookup yields CDR1 SGHVS and CDR2 FQNEAQ.

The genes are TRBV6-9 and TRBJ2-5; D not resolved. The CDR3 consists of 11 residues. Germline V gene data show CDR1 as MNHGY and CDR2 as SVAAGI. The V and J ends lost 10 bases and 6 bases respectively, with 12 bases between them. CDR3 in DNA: TGTGCCACCCCGACAATAAAGACCCAGTACTTC. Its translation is CATPTIKTQYF.

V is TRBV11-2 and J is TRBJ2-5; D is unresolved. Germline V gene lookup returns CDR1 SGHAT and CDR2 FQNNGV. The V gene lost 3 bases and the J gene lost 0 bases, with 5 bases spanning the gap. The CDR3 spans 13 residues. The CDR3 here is CASSFGNQETQYF. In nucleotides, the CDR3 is TGTGCCAGCAGCTTTGGCAACCAAGAGACCCAGTACTTC.